This TCR beta chain was sequenced for a study of shared clonotypes between healthy human individuals (TCRdb year 2020). About the full investigation: A couple of women and a few men aged 18 to 49 years were included in the cohort. Libraries were prepared and TCR repertoires were sequenced by different laboratories using diverse techniques, in order to increase sequencing depth and limit assay-specific biases. For each donor, CD4 naive and CD4 memory were each run on three plates, CD8 naive on two plates, and CD8 memory on one plate. The study deeply sequenced blood TCR repertoires of five healthy adults to estimate repertoire size and the extent of clonotype sharing between individuals. Between about 0.8 and 9 billion PBMCs per donor were obtained by leukapheresis.

A word on this clone: The antigen this receptor binds is unknown. Base qualities are not recorded, but no much larger clone differs from it by a single base.

Using the deep immunoSEQ assay, multiplex PCR amplified TCR CDR3 regions from genomic DNA. For each cell subset, the extracted genomic DNA was distributed evenly across all wells of several immunoSEQ 96-well plates, and each plate served as one replicate. For sorted subsets, 200 ng of genomic DNA, equivalent to some 30,000 T cell genomes, went into each replicate PCR. Purified libraries were measured with a Qubit 3.0 fluorometer, size-checked on a Bioanalyzer 2100, and measured again with the KAPA Library Quantification kit. Every immunoSEQ 96-well plate was sequenced on a dedicated single-read 150-cycle Illumina NextSeq 550 flow cell. The authors' analysis ran thus. Because only junctional sequences without quality scores were contained in the immunoSEQ output, filtering matching that applied to full-length reads could not be performed. Sequences were annotated with PyIR, a Python wrapper for IgBLAST v1.9, and V/J genes and CDR3 were assigned using IMGT germline references. Reads were filtered out if the reads had weak V/J assignments (E-value above 1e-6), no CDR3, stop codons, out-of-frame junctions, or ambiguous translated residues. V3J clonotypes were defined by identical inferred V gene, J gene, and CDR3 amino acid sequence. The percentage overlap between two repertoires was calculated by dividing the number of shared unique clonotypes by the size of the smaller repertoire. Repertoire richness was assessed with RTK rarefaction, the Chao1 estimator, and Recon v2.1 estimates of unobserved clonotypes. Generation probabilities for all TCRbeta clonotypes obtained by the gDNA method from four donors were computed using OLGA. The table comes from immuneACCESS by way of TCRdb, which keeps in-frame sequences with V and J called. Part of the clones is missing from these tables; in studies checked, under half for an unresolved V gene and the rest for unknown reasons. V and J calls and clone size are given by that table; D and trimming were obtained from the DNA. This sample is represented by some 1 million clones; around 76% of them were singletons. About 1.4% of the sample goes to the ten largest clones.

Including cysteine and phenylalanine, the CDR3 has 14 amino acids. The CDR3 DNA has 42 bases and is translated from base 1. Between the V and J ends, shortened by 4 bases and 0 bases respectively, the junction contains 8 bases. The germline V gene yields SGHRS for CDR1 and YFSETQ for CDR2. The donors were healthy, HIV-negative adults with no recently reported acute infections or vaccinations. All donors were Caucasian adults living in Nashville, Tennessee, USA. CD4+ T cells were enriched through magnetic negative selection, after which naive cells were positively selected on CD45RA and the remaining negative fraction served as the memory subset. After blood collection by leukapheresis, PBMCs were isolated using Ficoll-Histopaque density gradient centrifugation and then cryopreserved in the vapor phase of liquid nitrogen. Analytical flow cytometry was used to check the purity and quantity of each magnetically sorted T cell population. Each sorted fraction had its genomic DNA isolated and then quantified by UV absorbance on a Nanodrop 2000c.

On the study overall, not on this receptor specifically: Compared with non-shared clonotypes, clonotypes shared by all four sorted-subset donors had higher generation probabilities. Sampling was restricted to blood, and TCR repertoires in tissues likely differ from the TCR repertoires found in blood. Across several donors, 4.5% to 6.5% of naive CD4, around 3.3% of naive CD8, approximately 2.5% of memory CD4, and over 0.35% of memory CD8 clonotypes were shared. Estimated clonotype richness was generally larger for naive than for memory subsets. Even with the large sequencing depth, rarefaction of the sorted-subset datasets indicated that sequencing was incomplete. Pairwise subsampling led to the expectation that sequencing depth would affect the degree of clonotype sharing among donors. The small number of donors limited the genetic and exposure-history diversity represented.

Rearrangement joined TRBV5-1 to TRBJ2-1, with an unclear D gene assignment. The receptor was isolated from a man between 18 and 35 years old in good health. The sequencing sample was made of memory CD4+ T cells sorted from blood. The meaning of the sample's cell subset or site label: CD45RA-negative fraction. In nucleotide form, the sequence is TGCGCCAGCAGCGCTCCTAGCTCCTACAATGAGCAGTTCTTC. Translated, this gives CASSAPSSYNEQFF.